These T cell receptor beta chains were read from a single sample in a study of beta chain features in type 1 diabetes. Libraries were prepared by immunoSEQ multiplex PCR; TCRdb keeps only in-frame clonotypes and omits some of them. This sample has 400,000 to 550,000 clones; 9.5% to 12% occur once, and the top ten carry approximately 0.045%. Sequencing used naive CD4+ T cells from blood. The receptor source for this set is a woman between 18 and 29 years old in good health. CDR3s include the opening cysteine and the closing phenylalanine or tryptophan. Each record gives: D gene, V gene, J gene, clone size, CDR3 DNA, CDR3 protein. D genes are given only for firm matches. A clone size is listed for some rows: how often the clone was seen (once, few, many), or a class if it is expanded.

D gene: TRBD1
V gene: TRBV4-3
J gene: TRBJ1-2
clone size: few
CDR3 DNA: TGCGCCAGCAGCCAAGATACAGGGGCGGTCTATGGCTACACCTTC
CDR3 protein: CASSQDTGAVYGYTF

D gene: TRBD2
V gene: TRBV5-1
J gene: TRBJ2-1
clone size: -
CDR3 DNA: TGCGCCAGCAGCTCCGGGACTACTAGCGGAGGATACAATGAGCAGTTCTTC
CDR3 protein: CASSSGTTSGGYNEQFF

D gene: TRBD2
V gene: TRBV2
J gene: TRBJ2-3
clone size: -
CDR3 DNA: TGTGCCAGCAGTGACAAACTAGCGGGGTTTCGTAATACGCAGTATTTT
CDR3 protein: CASSDKLAGFRNTQYF

D gene: -
V gene: TRBV7-8
J gene: TRBJ2-5
clone size: few
CDR3 DNA: TGTGCCAGCAGCTTAAGAGGGGGGAAGTACCAAGAGACCCAGTACTTC
CDR3 protein: CASSLRGGKYQETQYF

D gene: -
V gene: TRBV5-1
J gene: TRBJ2-5
clone size: -
CDR3 DNA: TGCGCCAGCAGCTTGGACAGGCAAGAGACCCAGTACTTC
CDR3 protein: CASSLDRQETQYF

D gene: -
V gene: TRBV25-1
J gene: TRBJ1-4
clone size: -
CDR3 DNA: TGTGCCAGCCTCGGGACCTTAGGGGAAACTAATGAAAAACTGTTTTTT
CDR3 protein: CASLGTLGETNEKLFF

D gene: TRBD2
V gene: TRBV27
J gene: TRBJ2-7
clone size: few
CDR3 DNA: TGTGCCAGTCGGGAGGTTGGGGCCTACGAGCAGTACTTC
CDR3 protein: CASREVGAYEQYF

D gene: -
V gene: TRBV7-9
J gene: TRBJ1-1
clone size: -
CDR3 DNA: TGTGCCAGCAGCTTACCCCCCGGGGGGATGAACACTGAAGCTTTCTTT
CDR3 protein: CASSLPPGGMNTEAFF

D gene: -
V gene: TRBV18
J gene: TRBJ1-4
clone size: -
CDR3 DNA: TGTGCCAGCTCACCGCCGGGGCAGGAAAAACTGTTTTTT
CDR3 protein: CASSPPGQEKLFF

D gene: -
V gene: TRBV14
J gene: TRBJ1-6
clone size: few
CDR3 DNA: TGTGCCAGCAGCCAAGGATTTAGAGTTTCACCCCTCCACTTT
CDR3 protein: CASSQGFRVSPLHF

D gene: -
V gene: TRBV30
J gene: TRBJ2-7
clone size: -
CDR3 DNA: TGTGCCTGGAGTGCGGGATCCGAGCAGTACTTC
CDR3 protein: CAWSAGSEQYF

D gene: -
V gene: TRBV30
J gene: TRBJ2-7
clone size: few
CDR3 DNA: TGTGCCTGGAGTGTACTTGGGAGCTCCTACGAGCAGTACTTC
CDR3 protein: CAWSVLGSSYEQYF

D gene: -
V gene: TRBV9
J gene: TRBJ2-1
clone size: -
CDR3 DNA: TGTGCCAGCAGCGTGGACGGGGGCCTCTCCTACAATGAGCAGTTCTTC
CDR3 protein: CASSVDGGLSYNEQFF

D gene: -
V gene: TRBV30
J gene: TRBJ1-2
clone size: -
CDR3 DNA: TGTGCCTGGAGCCGTACAGGGTACGCCTATGGCTACACCTTC
CDR3 protein: CAWSRTGYAYGYTF

D gene: TRBD1
V gene: TRBV30
J gene: TRBJ2-1
clone size: many
CDR3 DNA: TGTGCCTGGCAGGGGGACGCGTACAATGAGCAGTTCTTC
CDR3 protein: CAWQGDAYNEQFF

D gene: -
V gene: TRBV4-3
J gene: TRBJ2-3
clone size: few
CDR3 DNA: TGCGCCAGCAGCCAAGATACAGCTAAGAACACAGATACGCAGTATTTT
CDR3 protein: CASSQDTAKNTDTQYF

D gene: -
V gene: TRBV19
J gene: TRBJ2-1
clone size: few
CDR3 DNA: TGTGCCAGTAGTAGCGGTAACTACAATGAGCAGTTCTTC
CDR3 protein: CASSSGNYNEQFF

D gene: -
V gene: TRBV29-1
J gene: TRBJ2-6
clone size: -
CDR3 DNA: TGCAGCGTTCGTCTCTCTGGGGCCAACGTCCTGACTTTC
CDR3 protein: CSVRLSGANVLTF

D gene: -
V gene: TRBV10-3
J gene: TRBJ1-6
clone size: few
CDR3 DNA: TGTGCCATCAGTGACTTGGAGGACCGATATAATTCACCCCTCCACTTT
CDR3 protein: CAISDLEDRYNSPLHF

D gene: -
V gene: TRBV29-1
J gene: TRBJ2-3
clone size: -
CDR3 DNA: TGCAGCGTAACCCTACTCCGGGGCACAGATACGCAGTATTTT
CDR3 protein: CSVTLLRGTDTQYF

D gene: TRBD1
V gene: TRBV2
J gene: TRBJ2-2
clone size: few
CDR3 DNA: TGTGCCAGCAGGGCCGGGACAGGTACCGGGGAGCTGTTTTTT
CDR3 protein: CASRAGTGTGELFF

D gene: -
V gene: TRBV5-1
J gene: TRBJ2-3
clone size: few
CDR3 DNA: TGCGCCAGCAGCTTGTTGGGAAGCACAGATACGCAGTATTTT
CDR3 protein: CASSLLGSTDTQYF

D gene: -
V gene: TRBV18
J gene: TRBJ2-5
clone size: -
CDR3 DNA: TGTGCCAGCTCACCAAGTTATGTCCAAGAGACCCAGTACTTC
CDR3 protein: CASSPSYVQETQYF

D gene: -
V gene: TRBV7-7
J gene: TRBJ2-2
clone size: few
CDR3 DNA: TGTGCTAGCAGCTTACTACAGGGCGGGACCGGGGAGCTGTTTTTT
CDR3 protein: CASSLLQGGTGELFF

D gene: TRBD2
V gene: TRBV4-2
J gene: TRBJ2-7
clone size: -
CDR3 DNA: TGTGCCAGCAGCCAAGAGGGGACTAGCGGGAGCTACGAGCAGTACTTC
CDR3 protein: CASSQEGTSGSYEQYF

D gene: -
V gene: TRBV5-4
J gene: TRBJ2-2
clone size: few
CDR3 DNA: TGTGCCAGCAGCGCCCTCGTCGGGGAGCTGTTTTTT
CDR3 protein: CASSALVGELFF

D gene: TRBD1
V gene: TRBV2
J gene: TRBJ2-1
clone size: -
CDR3 DNA: TGTGCCAGCAAGGGGACAGCTACCTACAATGAGCAGTTCTTC
CDR3 protein: CASKGTATYNEQFF

D gene: -
V gene: TRBV7-2
J gene: TRBJ2-1
clone size: -
CDR3 DNA: TGTGCCAGCAGCTTGGTTTGGAATGAGCAGTTCTTC
CDR3 protein: CASSLVWNEQFF